What follows describes a single T cell receptor (beta chain). The data are from a study of blood T cell repertoires in COVID-19. Overall study context: Acute and convalescent COVID-19 samples came from the United States, Italy and Spain.

Measured with immunoSEQ multiplex PCR; TCRdb has only the in-frame clones, and not every one. The sample contains tens of thousands of clones, about four fifths of which appear only once. CDR1 and CDR2 from the germline V gene are SEHNR and FQNEAQ (reference sequence). With V trimmed by 3 bases and J by 10 bases, 2 bases remained unmatched. This CDR3 comprises 12 residues. Sequenced sample: peripheral blood. The source is a human donor in a cohort sampled during active COVID-19. This sequence joins TRBV7-9 and TRBJ2-1, with 8 bases that match TRBD1. In DNA form, the CDR3 reads TGTGCCAGCAGCTTGACAGGGGACGAGCAGTTCTTC. Translated, it gives CASSLTGDEQFF. The complete variable domain, with remaining parts taken from reference TRBV7-9 and TRBJ2-1, reads DTGVSQNPRHKITKRGQNVTFRCDPISEHNRLYWYRQTLGQGPEFLTYFQNEAQLEKSRLLSDRFSAERPKGSFSTLEIQRTEQGDSAMYLCASSLTGDEQFFGPGTRLTVL.